This passage covers 11 T cell receptor beta chains from one sample sequenced in a study of T cells after yellow fever vaccination. MiXCR, applied by TCRdb to the 5' RACE reads, yields one record per CDR3 protein. The sample lists about 350,000 distinct CDR3 sequences, under 15% occurring once. Sequencing used CD4+ T cells sorted from PBMCs, obtained 15 days after the yellow fever booster vaccination. These receptors were taken from a man in his late teens or twenties who received the YFV17D yellow fever vaccine.

The chain couples TRBV18 to TRBJ1-6, with a tentative D call TRBD1 (6 bases). CDR1 KGHSH and CDR2 LQKENI come from the germline V gene. V gave up 1 base and J gave up 1 base, with 14 bases separating them. The CDR3 spans 18 residues. Here the CDR3 reads CASSPRQAPGSYNSPLHF. CDR3 coding DNA: TGTGCCAGCTCACCACGACAGGCCCCGGGTTCCTATAATTCACCCCTCCACTTT.

The rearrangement links TRBV12-3 or TRBV12-4 to TRBJ2-7; D is possibly TRBD2 (5 bases). There are 15 residues in the CDR3. V shed 6 bases and J shed 2 bases, with 17 bases lying between them. The CDR3: CASSPIWAGTYEQYF. The CDR3 region has the DNA TGTGCCAGCAGCCCCATCTGGGCCGGGACCTACGAGCAGTACTTC.

The chain carries TRBV20-1 and TRBJ1-3, with D uncertain. The CDR3 spans 14 residues. Germline CDR1 reads DFQATT; CDR2 reads SNEGSKA (reference sequence). Trimming took off 5 bases at V and 0 bases at J, with 11 bases between the two ends. CDR3 sequence (DNA): TGCAGTGCTCCGACACCCGGCTCTGGAAACACCATATATTTT. As protein: CSAPTPGSGNTIYF.

Regarding this clonotype: The junction differs from germline at one of its ends, possibly a read error. The chain has TRBV28 and TRBJ1-6; D is possibly TRBD1 (5 bases). Looked up from germline, CDR1 is MDHEN and CDR2 is SYDVKM. The CDR3 covers 13 residues. The CDR3 reads CASSSVPGTGSDF. The CDR3 bases are TGTGCCAGCAGTTCTGTACCCGGGACTGGCTCCGACTTT. The full variable domain, rest sourced from reference TRBV28 and TRBJ1-6, is DVKVTQSSRYLVKRTGEKVFLECVQDMDHENMFWYRQDPGLGLRLIYFSYDVKMKEKGDIPEGYSVSREKKERFSLILESASTNQTSMYLCASSSVPGTGSDFGNGTRLTVT.

CDR3 amino acids: CASSLQGATNNEQFF. CDR3 bases: TGCGCCAGCAGCTTGCAGGGGGCCACTAACAATGAGCAGTTCTTC. The chain combines TRBV5-1 with TRBJ2-1, with 8 bases aligning to TRBD1. The junction had 5 bases not matched to a gene; V was cut back by 1 base and J by 5 bases. The germline V gene encodes CDR1 SGHRS and CDR2 YFSETQ. The CDR3 has 15 residues.

In its sample, this clonotype was seen a few times. The CDR3 DNA reads TGTGCCAGCAGCCAGGGGCCTCGGGACCTGAACACTGAAGCTTTCTTT. It translates to CASSQGPRDLNTEAFF. The chain combines TRBV4-2 with TRBJ1-1, with D maybe TRBD1 (5 bases). V was shortened by 3 bases and J by 0 bases, with 14 bases between the two germline ends. The CDR3 spans 16 residues. Germline values: CDR1 LGHNA, CDR2 YNFKEQ.

This clonotype was picked up one time. The rearrangement joins TRBV11-3 to TRBJ2-3, with 7 bases aligning to TRBD1. The CDR3 has 13 amino acids. Germline trimming cut 5 bases from V and 7 bases from J; bases unmatched to any gene: 6. CDR1 and CDR2 (germline): SGHNT, YENEEA. CDR3 protein: CASSPEGAYTQYF. The CDR3 DNA is TGTGCCAGCAGCCCCGAGGGGGCCTATACGCAGTATTTT.

This clonotype was counted between two and nine times. The rearrangement links TRBV3-1 to TRBJ1-2; tentative D call: TRBD1 (5 bases). Germline-derived CDR1 and CDR2 are LGHDT and YNNKEL (reference sequence). The CDR3 extends over 14 amino acids. V was pared by 0 bases and J by 5 bases, with 10 bases between. CDR3 nucleotides: TGTGCCAGCAGCCAAGATCAGACAGCGTATGGCTACACCTTC. Its translation: CASSQDQTAYGYTF.

The chain combines TRBV7-9 with TRBJ2-7; no reliable D call. The germline V and J ends were trimmed by 1 base and 2 bases, with 12 bases remaining between them. This CDR3 is 15 amino acids long. The germline V gene encodes CDR1 SEHNR and CDR2 FQNEAQ (reference sequence). CDR3 protein: CASSLVSGRAYEQYF. The DNA for the CDR3 is TGTGCCAGCAGCTTAGTGTCGGGTAGGGCCTACGAGCAGTACTTC.

This clonotype has a handful of counts. The gene calls are TRBV5-4 and TRBJ1-2; no clear D gene. Deletions cut 0 bases from V and 4 bases from J, with 7 bases between. The CDR3 has 13 amino acids. Germline lookup yields CDR1 SGHNT and CDR2 YYREEE (reference sequence). CDR3 amino acids: CASSLVAGYGYTF. In nucleotides, the CDR3 is TGTGCCAGCAGCTTGGTTGCGGGCTATGGCTACACCTTC.

This clonotype was counted between two and nine times. The chain links TRBV3-1 to TRBJ1-1, with 9 bases fitting TRBD1. The germline gives CDR1 LGHDT, CDR2 YNNKEL (reference sequence). There are 19 residues in the CDR3. The trim removed 4 bases at V and 0 bases at J, leaving 15 bases unmatched. The CDR3 loop is CASSRKFPGTGTMNTEAFF. CDR3 coding DNA: TGTGCCAGCAGCCGGAAGTTCCCCGGGACAGGGACTATGAACACTGAAGCTTTCTTT.